Below, 28 T cell receptor beta chains from the same sample are listed, as sequenced in a study of blood T cell repertoires in COVID-19 (dated by TCRdb to the early 2020s). To prepare the library, the immunoSEQ multiplex PCR assay was applied. Entries here come from immuneACCESS through TCRdb and include only in-frame sequences with V and J called. Some clones fail to appear in such tables; in the studies checked, an unresolved V gene covers under half of the shortfall, and the cause of the remainder is unknown. The sample records a few hundred thousand clones, approximately 80% of which are singletons. The top ten clones comprise around 9% of the sample. Source material: PBMCs or T cells enriched from blood (not recorded which). The receptors here all came from a man in his forties or fifties who had recovered from COVID-19.

The genes are TRBV14 and TRBJ2-5, with a tentative D call TRBD2 (5 bases). The germline V and J ends were trimmed by 0 bases and 2 bases, with 16 bases remaining between them. CDR1 and CDR2 (germline): SGHDN, FVKESK. The CDR3 totals 17 residues. The CDR3 is CASSQDPPRVRQETQYF. DNA of the CDR3: TGTGCCAGCAGCCAAGATCCCCCGAGGGTTAGACAAGAGACCCAGTACTTC.

V and J are TRBV23-1 and TRBJ2-7; 9 nucleotides align to TRBD2. TRBV23-1 is an ORF, with its function uncertain. The CDR3 consists of 16 residues. The V and J ends lost 6 bases and 2 bases, in that order; junction bases with no gene match: 11. CDR3 sequence: CASSLSLAGSAYEQYF. DNA of the CDR3: TGCGCCAGCAGCCTATCTCTAGCGGGGTCTGCCTACGAGCAGTACTTC.

The rearrangement links TRBV4-1 to TRBJ1-1; D not certain. The ends were cut back, 0 bases at V and 4 bases at J, with 12 bases in the middle. Germline assignment: CDR1 MGHRA and CDR2 YSYEKL. The CDR3 length is 15 residues. The CDR3 nucleotides read TGCGCCAGCAGCCAAGAGCGAGGGAAGGGCACTGAAGCTTTCTTT. Translation gives CASSQERGKGTEAFF.

The chain joins TRBV14 to TRBJ2-5; D is possibly TRBD2 (6 bases). The germline V gene has CDR1 SGHDN and CDR2 FVKESK. The V and J ends lost 4 bases and 5 bases respectively, with 17 bases between them. The CDR3 runs 15 residues. Written as DNA, the CDR3 is TGTGCCAGCAGCCCCTTCCGGGGGTCTGGGGAGACCCAGTACTTC. This sequence encodes CASSPFRGSGETQYF.

The gene calls are TRBV30 and TRBJ1-6, with 9 bases identical to TRBD1. V shed 7 bases, J shed 8 bases, and the junction held 3 bases outside the gene matches. CDR1 is GTSNPN and CDR2 is SVGIG in the germline V gene (reference sequence). This CDR3 comprises 12 residues. CDR3 in amino acids: CASTGGHSPLHF. CDR3 nucleotides: TGTGCCTCGACAGGGGGGCATTCACCCCTCCACTTT.

The CDR3 protein is CSVDPTGMNTEAFF. CDR3 coding DNA: TGCAGCGTTGACCCGACAGGGATGAACACTGAAGCTTTCTTT. The V call is TRBV29-1, the J call TRBJ1-1, with 7 bases matching TRBD1. CDR1 and CDR2 (germline): SQVTM, ANQGSEA. J gave up 0 bases and V 3 bases, and 4 bases lay outside the gene matches. CDR3 length equals 14 residues.

The rearrangement uses TRBV6-5 and TRBJ1-1, with D unresolved. V lost 8 bases and J lost 5, with 18 bases in between. The germline V gene has CDR1 MNHEY and CDR2 SVGAGI. CDR3 length: 14 amino acids. CDR3 amino acids: CASAINQVLTEAFF. The CDR3, as DNA: TGTGCCAGCGCTATTAACCAGGTTTTGACTGAAGCTTTCTTT.

The chain employs TRBV6-5 and TRBJ1-1; weak D call: TRBD1 (6 bases). The V end lost 0 bases, the J end lost 10 bases, and 15 bases lay between the germline ends. The V gene's germline CDR1 is MNHEY and CDR2 SVGAGI. The CDR3 has 14 amino acids. CDR3 sequence: CASSYSSLGGAAFF. CDR3 DNA: TGTGCCAGCAGTTACTCGAGTCTGGGGGGGGCAGCTTTCTTT.

This chain uses TRBV3-1 (or the pseudogene TRBV3-2) with TRBJ1-6, with TRBD1 identical over 7 bases. Unmatched junction bases numbered 9, after V lost 4 bases and J lost 6 bases. Germline CDR1 LGHDT, CDR2 YNNKEL (reference sequence). This CDR3 is 16 amino acids long. The CDR3 spells CASSPRDSWPNSPLHF. CDR3 DNA: TGTGCCAGCAGCCCCCGGGACAGTTGGCCTAATTCACCCCTCCACTTT.

The chain uses TRBV11-2 and TRBJ1-4, with D unresolved. Germline CDR1 is SGHAT and CDR2 is FQNNGV. Deletions cut 1 base from V and 4 bases from J, with 7 bases between. This CDR3 has 14 residues. CDR3 sequence (DNA): TGTGCCAGCAGCTTAGTCAATTTTAATGAAAAACTGTTTTTT. This codes for CASSLVNFNEKLFF.

This clone was observed a handful of times. The chain couples TRBV2 to TRBJ2-7; TRBD1 aligns across 10 bases. With 7 bases clipped from V and 2 bases from J, the junction kept 11 bases outside the gene matches. The CDR3 has 16 amino acids. Germline lookup yields CDR1 SNHLY and CDR2 FYNNEI. This CDR3 reads CASTMTEDRGAYEQYF. CDR3 nucleotide sequence: TGTGCCAGCACCATGACGGAGGACAGGGGGGCCTACGAGCAGTACTTC.

As for this clone: The same CDR3 is also encoded by other DNA sequences in this sample. The V gene is TRBV18, the J gene TRBJ2-7; 7 bases agree with TRBD1. The germline CDR1 and CDR2 sequences are KGHSH and LQKENI. CDR3 length: 13 amino acids. Trimming at V came to 6 bases and at J to 2 bases, leaving 4 bases not matched to a gene. CDR3 coding DNA: TGTGCCAGCTCTCCTGGGACAGCCTACGAGCAGTACTTC. Its translation: CASSPGTAYEQYF.

J is TRBJ2-7 and V is TRBV11-2; no clear D gene. The V gene's germline CDR1 is SGHAT and CDR2 FQNNGV. This CDR3 comprises 12 residues. V was shortened by 4 bases and J by 2 bases, with 6 bases between the two germline ends. As DNA, the CDR3 is TGTGCCAGCAGCTCCCCTACCTACGAGCAGTACTTC. It translates to CASSSPTYEQYF.

The rearrangement uses TRBV5-1 and TRBJ2-5; no reliable D call. CDR1 is SGHRS and CDR2 is YFSETQ in the germline V gene. This CDR3 is 15 amino acids long. V lost 1 base and J 1 base, leaving 11 bases between the germline ends. CDR3 DNA sequence: TGCGCCAGCAGCTTGTACTCTGGTAGCCAAGAGACCCAGTACTTC. Its protein product is CASSLYSGSQETQYF.

The chain links TRBV28 to TRBJ1-2; D remains ambiguous. The CDR3 loop spans 13 amino acids. The germline V and J ends were trimmed by 6 bases and 4 bases, with 12 bases remaining between them. The germline gives CDR1 MDHEN, CDR2 SYDVKM. CDR3 sequence reads: CASSPPRIYGYTF. The CDR3 nucleotides are TGTGCCAGCAGCCCGCCCAGGATCTATGGCTACACCTTC.

The rearrangement uses TRBV21-1 and TRBJ2-7; the table names TRBD1, a call not compared with the DNA. TRBV21-1 is assigned pseudogene status. CDR3 length equals 15 residues. The CDR3 loop reads CASSKYLGTAYEQYF. The CDR3 coding sequence is TGTGCCAGCAGCAAATACTTAGGGACAGCCTACGAGCAGTACTTC.

The chain employs TRBV12-3 or TRBV12-4 and TRBJ1-2; TRBD1 matches 7 bases. Germline trimming cut 5 bases from V and 2 bases from J; bases unmatched to any gene: 2. This CDR3 has 13 residues. The CDR3: CASSMGQNYGYTF. DNA of the CDR3: TGTGCCAGCAGTATGGGACAGAACTATGGCTACACCTTC.

The rearrangement links TRBV19 to TRBJ2-2; TRBD1 agrees at 9 bases. Trimming at V came to 3 bases and at J to 6 bases, leaving 8 bases not matched to a gene. Germline CDR1 is LNHDA and CDR2 is SQIVND (reference sequence). The CDR3 is made up of 16 amino acids. CDR3 DNA sequence: TGTGCCAGTAGTATTTCGACAGGGGGATTGGCCGGGGAGCTGTTTTTT. Translating it yields CASSISTGGLAGELFF.

The table lists this clone with many counts. The gene calls are TRBV18 and TRBJ1-1; TRBD1 agrees at 7 bases. This CDR3 region has 12 residues. V gave up 5 bases and J gave up 7 bases; unmatched junction bases: 4. Per germline, CDR1 KGHSH and CDR2 LQKENI. CDR3 region: CASSTQGIEAFF. CDR3 bases: TGTGCCAGCTCAACACAGGGGATTGAAGCTTTCTTT.

This chain uses TRBV5-1 with TRBJ2-7; 7 nucleotides line up with TRBD2. CDR1 is SGHRS, CDR2 YFSETQ, per germline. V dropped 0 bases and J dropped 2; count of bases not matched to a gene: 5. CDR3 length: 15 amino acids. Here the CDR3 DNA reads TGCGCCAGCAGCTTGGCTGCGGGAGTTGCCTACGAGCAGTACTTC. Its protein product is CASSLAAGVAYEQYF.

This chain connects TRBV19 to TRBJ2-7; TRBD2 aligns across 7 bases. Germline V CDR1 and CDR2: LNHDA, SQIVND (reference sequence). CDR3 length: 15 residues. J gave up 2 bases and V 5 bases, and 9 bases lay outside the gene matches. The CDR3 loop is CASSPVRGSTYEQYF. DNA of the CDR3: TGTGCCAGTAGTCCGGTACGCGGGAGTACCTACGAGCAGTACTTC.

The chain combines TRBV6-1 with TRBJ1-6; D is perhaps TRBD1 (6 bases). The V and J ends lost 1 base and 7 bases respectively, with 8 bases between them. Germline CDR1 reads MNHNS; CDR2 reads SASEGT. This CDR3 is 14 amino acids long. The CDR3 loop is CASSEGRGNSPLHF. In nucleotides, the CDR3 is TGTGCCAGCAGTGAAGGCAGGGGAAATTCACCCCTCCACTTT.

The CDR3 sequence is CASSRGTRTGLNTEAFF. CDR3 DNA sequence: TGTGCCAGCAGCCGAGGGACCCGGACGGGGTTGAACACTGAAGCTTTCTTT. The J gene is TRBJ1-1, the V gene TRBV7-8; D is perhaps TRBD1 (5 bases). The germline V gene has CDR1 SGHVS and CDR2 FQNEAQ. CDR3 length: 17 residues. Trimming pared 5 bases from V and 0 bases from J, leaving 19 bases between.

This chain joins TRBV5-1 and TRBJ1-2; TRBD1 might be the D (5 bases). V gave up 7 bases and J gave up 7 bases, with 20 bases separating them. The CDR3 runs to 14 residues. Germline V gives CDR1 SGHRS, CDR2 YFSETQ. The CDR3 DNA reads TGCGCCAGCGCCCCGGGCGGGGCTGAAGCTGGCTACACCTTC. Its protein product is CASAPGGAEAGYTF.

In regard to this clone: Other nucleotide sequences from this sample produce the same CDR3. The DNA for the CDR3 is TGCGCCAGCAGCTTGGCAGGGTCTGGGGCCAACGTCCTGACTTTC. Its translation is CASSLAGSGANVLTF. The chain employs TRBV5-1 and TRBJ2-6; D is perhaps TRBD1 (5 bases). Germline CDR1 is SGHRS and CDR2 is YFSETQ. Between the trimmed V and J ends, which lost 0 bases and 1 base, there was a span of 5 bases. The CDR3 covers 15 residues.

This clone showed up just once. The chain couples TRBV5-1 to TRBJ1-6; perhaps TRBD1 as D (6 bases). CDR3 length: 14 amino acids. Between the trimmed V and J ends, which lost 0 bases and 9 bases, there was a span of 10 bases. Per the germline V gene, CDR1 is SGHRS and CDR2 is YFSETQ. The CDR3 sequence is CASSLDRASSPLHF. DNA for the CDR3: TGCGCCAGCAGCTTGGACAGGGCGAGTTCACCCCTCCACTTT.

This clone has a single count. The V gene is TRBV3-1 (or the pseudogene TRBV3-2), the J gene TRBJ1-2; 7 nucleotides match TRBD1. V shed 1 base and J 5 bases; nucleotides not matched to a gene: 10. The CDR3 loop spans 16 amino acids. Germline values: CDR1 LGHDT, CDR2 YNNKEL (reference sequence). CDR3 sequence (DNA): TGTGCCAGCAGCCAAGGAGTAGGGGGCGCGCGTTATGGCTACACCTTC. This sequence encodes CASSQGVGGARYGYTF.

In DNA, the CDR3 is TGTGCCAGCAGCCCTATCGGGGGGGAGGGTGAGCAGTTCTTC. This codes for CASSPIGGEGEQFF. The chain uses TRBV11-2 and TRBJ2-1; 8 bases fit TRBD2. V lost 5 bases and J lost 9; bases outside the gene matches: 9. Germline assignment: CDR1 SGHAT and CDR2 FQNNGV. The CDR3 consists of 14 residues.